This T cell receptor beta chain was profiled in a study of cytomegalovirus exposure and HLA in healthy donors. The donors were in the roughly 120-subject validation cohort, distinct from the approximately 670-subject first cohort. This clone was seen only once. As yet, its antigen is unknown. The CDR3 runs to 16 residues. Germline V gene lookup returns CDR1 KGHSH and CDR2 LQKENI. The V end was cut by 3 bases, the J end by 8 bases, with 19 bases between. This table comes from immunoSEQ multiplex PCR, and its TCRdb copy is limited to in-frame clones, with some not included. The sample contains about 250,000 clones, about 86% of which appear only once. Findings and limits, study-wide: Cytomegalovirus-associated TCR beta chains were listed, numbering approximately 150.

This TCR was recovered from a man between 18 and 35 years old in good health and CMV-seronegative. Specimen: PBMCs. The V call is TRBV18, the J call TRBJ1-4, with D perhaps matching TRBD1 (6 bases). CDR3 sequence reads: CASSPSRQETGEKLFF. The CDR3 region has the DNA TGTGCCAGCTCACCTTCGAGACAGGAGACCGGGGAAAAACTGTTTTTT.